The sequence of this T cell receptor (beta chain) was determined in a study of blood T cells in healthy people across ages. Study context: Capture via template switching afforded approximately one barcoded beta molecule per two T cells. Findings and limits, study-wide: Naive T cell percentage showed a strong correlation with the diversity of TCR beta.

This clonotype was found many times. Antigen: not known. It was with a sample-barcoded 5' primer and a J-beta primer mix that a second PCR of roughly 6 to 11 cycles was run. TCRdb processed the 5' RACE reads anew with MiXCR; each CDR3 protein has one entry. Of around 870,000 distinct CDR3 sequences listed, more than 25% are singletons. The V gene end was trimmed by 4 bases and the J gene end by 0 bases; junction bases not matched to a gene: 10. This CDR3 contains 19 residues. Germline CDR1 is MNHNS and CDR2 is SASEGT. The amount of total RNA extracted per sample was at least 6 micrograms. The rearrangement links TRBV6-1 to TRBJ2-6; 9 bases are shared with TRBD1. The receptor was derived from an elderly woman in good health. Material for sequencing was blood. DNA for the CDR3: TGTGCCAGCAGTGTAGCCGGGACAGGGCCTTACTCTGGGGCCAACGTCCTGACTTTC. Translated, it gives CASSVAGTGPYSGANVLTF.